This T cell receptor (beta chain) was identified during a study of T cells in Graves' hyperthyroidism and ophthalmopathy. Regions amplified from RNA transcripts were the TCR beta CDR3 regions. In the first-round RT-PCR of the TCR CDR3, the HTBI primer set was used. TCRdb used MiXCR to reprocess the multiplex PCR reads, holding one entry per CDR3 protein. The sample holds 600,000 to 650,000 distinct CDR3 sequences, 16% seen once. This CDR3 is built from 15 residues. Trimming removed 2 bases at V and 7 bases at J, with 14 bases between. The germline V gene has CDR1 MNHEY and CDR2 SVGAGI. In this sample, this clonotype turned up a few times.

The receptor comes from a woman between 25 and 40 years old with Graves' hyperthyroidism. Sequencing was carried out using blood. The genes are TRBV6-5 and TRBJ1-4, with D hard to call. As DNA, the CDR3 is TGTGCCAGCAGTTACGATGGGAGGCCGAGTGAAAAACTGTTTTTT. The encoded protein is CASSYDGRPSEKLFF.